This TCR beta chain was captured in a study of blood T cells in healthy people across ages. Study findings and constraints: Estimates drawn from one million T cells were deemed to understate diversity.

Trimming pared 2 bases from V and 0 bases from J, leaving 17 bases between. CDR3 length equals 18 residues. Per the germline V gene, CDR1 is LGHNA and CDR2 is YSLEER. The sample, around 10 milliliters of peripheral blood, was drawn from each donor. Details on this clonotype: Its antigen is unknown.

Next came a second PCR, run for about 7 to 11 cycles, which used a sample-barcoded 5' primer along with a J-beta primer mix. TCRdb processed the 5' RACE reads anew with MiXCR; each CDR3 protein has one entry. The sample carries over 950,000 distinct CDR3 sequences, roughly half recorded once. The source of this sequence is a woman aged 55-70 years in good health. The chain employs TRBV4-3 and TRBJ2-1; maybe TRBD2 (6 bases). Source material: blood. The CDR3 spells CASSQYRGGGSSYNEQFF. DNA of the CDR3: TGCGCCAGCAGCCAATACCGGGGCGGAGGGAGCTCCTACAATGAGCAGTTCTTC.